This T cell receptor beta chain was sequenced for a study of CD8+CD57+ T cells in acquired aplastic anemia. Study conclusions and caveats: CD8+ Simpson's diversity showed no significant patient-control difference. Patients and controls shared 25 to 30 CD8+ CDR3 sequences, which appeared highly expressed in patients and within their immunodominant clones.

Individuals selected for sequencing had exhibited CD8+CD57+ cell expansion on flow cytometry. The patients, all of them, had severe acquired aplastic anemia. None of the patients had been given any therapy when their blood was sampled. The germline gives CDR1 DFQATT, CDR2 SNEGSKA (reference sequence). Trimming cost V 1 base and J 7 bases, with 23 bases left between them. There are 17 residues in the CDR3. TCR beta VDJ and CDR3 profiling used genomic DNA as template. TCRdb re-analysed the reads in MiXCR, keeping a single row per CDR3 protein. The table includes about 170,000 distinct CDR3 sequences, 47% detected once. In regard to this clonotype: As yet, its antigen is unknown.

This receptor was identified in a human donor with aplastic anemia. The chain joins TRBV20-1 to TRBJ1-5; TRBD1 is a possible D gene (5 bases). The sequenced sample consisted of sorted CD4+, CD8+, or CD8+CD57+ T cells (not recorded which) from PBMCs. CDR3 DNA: TGCAGTGCTAGAGCCCCAGCTTCCAGCGGCAGGGAACAGCCCCAGCATTTT. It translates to CSARAPASSGREQPQHF.